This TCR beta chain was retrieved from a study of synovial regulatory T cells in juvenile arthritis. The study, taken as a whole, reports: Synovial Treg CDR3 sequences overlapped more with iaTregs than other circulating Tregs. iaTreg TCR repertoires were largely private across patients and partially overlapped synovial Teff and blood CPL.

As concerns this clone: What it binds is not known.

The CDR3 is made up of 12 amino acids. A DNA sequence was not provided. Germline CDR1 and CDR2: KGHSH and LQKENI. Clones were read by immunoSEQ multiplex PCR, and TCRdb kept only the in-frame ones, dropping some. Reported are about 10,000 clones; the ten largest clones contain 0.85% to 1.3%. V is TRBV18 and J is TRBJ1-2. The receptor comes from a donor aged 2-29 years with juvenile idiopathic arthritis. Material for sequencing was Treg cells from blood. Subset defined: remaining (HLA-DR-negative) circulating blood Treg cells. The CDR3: CASSPPNYGYTF.